The T cell receptor beta chain under discussion was sequenced for a study of shared clonotypes between healthy human individuals. The V end lost 6 bases, the J end lost 5 bases, and 19 bases lay between the germline ends. Germline-derived CDR1 and CDR2 are LGHNA and YSLEER. This CDR3 spans 15 amino acids. The naive CD8 subset, CD45RO-negative cells positively selected for CCR7, excluded terminally differentiated effector memory CD45RA+ cells. The run depth of the assay was deep. The protocol was immunoSEQ multiplex PCR, while the TCRdb copy is restricted to in-frame clones and leaves out a portion. The sample lists roughly 2.1 million clones; approximately 94% were seen once.

The TCR was taken from a man between 18 and 35 years old in good health. Some clones in this sample may be carry-over from other donors' samples. The source material was naive CD8+ T cells from PBMCs. The chain employs TRBV4-3 and TRBJ1-1; a weak D match, TRBD1 (5 bases). The CDR3 loop is CASRGVGGVRTEAFF. As DNA, the CDR3 is TGCGCCAGCAGGGGTGTTGGAGGGGTAAGGACTGAAGCTTTCTTT.